Sequencing of this TCR beta chain was carried out in a study of T cell responses to AZD1222 COVID-19 vaccine. General study results and limits: Seropositive AZD1222 recipients at baseline numbered only six or seven. White British donors predominated, females outnumbered males, and clonal diversity was possibly underestimated. Spike-wide coverage was observed for vaccine-associated CD4 TCRs, with dominant responses at 160-218 and 743-854. Repertoire sampling happened only post peak T cell response.

CDR1 MNHNY and CDR2 SVGAGI come from the germline V gene (reference sequence). The V end lost 6 bases, the J end lost 5 bases, and 13 bases lay between the germline ends. The CDR3 covers 13 residues. Remarks on this clone: Its antigen is undetermined.

Generated by immunoSEQ multiplex PCR, the TCRdb table keeps only in-frame clones and is missing some. The sample has roughly 200,000 clones, about 89% seen once. Here the sequenced sample was peripheral blood, taken 28 days after the second AZD1222 dose. The receptor was derived from an adult who received the AZD1222 COVID-19 vaccine. The V gene is TRBV6-6, the J gene TRBJ1-1, with D perhaps TRBD1 (5 bases). The CDR3 coding sequence is TGTGCCAGCAGCTGGGGGGGGACTACTGAAGCTTTCTTT. This sequence encodes CASSWGGTTEAFF.